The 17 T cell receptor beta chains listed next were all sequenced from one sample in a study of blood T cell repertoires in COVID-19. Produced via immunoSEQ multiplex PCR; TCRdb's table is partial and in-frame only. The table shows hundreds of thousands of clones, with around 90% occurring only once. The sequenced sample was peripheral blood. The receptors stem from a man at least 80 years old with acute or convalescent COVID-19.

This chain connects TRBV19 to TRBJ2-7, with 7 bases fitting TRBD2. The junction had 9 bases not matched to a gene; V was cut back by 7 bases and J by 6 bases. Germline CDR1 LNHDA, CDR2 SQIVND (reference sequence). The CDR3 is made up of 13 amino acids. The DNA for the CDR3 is TGTGCCAGTAACACGGGAGGACGGGGCGAGCAGTACTTC. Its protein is CASNTGGRGEQYF.

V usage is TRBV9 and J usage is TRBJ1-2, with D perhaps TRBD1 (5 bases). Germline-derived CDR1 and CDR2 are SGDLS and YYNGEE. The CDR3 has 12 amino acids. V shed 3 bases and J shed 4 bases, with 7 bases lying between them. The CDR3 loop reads CASSDDSYGYTF. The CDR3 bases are TGTGCCAGCAGCGACGACAGCTATGGCTACACCTTC.

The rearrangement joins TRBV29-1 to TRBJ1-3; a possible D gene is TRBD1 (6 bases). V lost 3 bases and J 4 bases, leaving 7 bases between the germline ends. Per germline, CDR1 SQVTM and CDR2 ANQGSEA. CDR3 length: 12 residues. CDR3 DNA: TGCAGCGTTGAGACAGGAGGAAACACCATATATTTT. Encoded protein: CSVETGGNTIYF.

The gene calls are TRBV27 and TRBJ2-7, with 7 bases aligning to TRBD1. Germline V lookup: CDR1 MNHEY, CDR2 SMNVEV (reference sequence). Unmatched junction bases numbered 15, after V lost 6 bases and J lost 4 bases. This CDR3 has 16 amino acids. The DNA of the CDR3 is TGTGCCAGCAGGCACTCCGGGACAGCTCCTTATTACGAGCAGTACTTC. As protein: CASRHSGTAPYYEQYF.

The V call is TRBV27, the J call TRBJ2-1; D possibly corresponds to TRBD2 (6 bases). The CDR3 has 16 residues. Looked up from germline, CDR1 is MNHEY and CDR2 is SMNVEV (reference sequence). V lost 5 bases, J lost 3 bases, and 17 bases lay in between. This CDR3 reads CASSRPSSGVYNEQFF. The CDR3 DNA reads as TGTGCCAGCAGTCGACCGAGTAGCGGAGTCTACAATGAGCAGTTCTTC.

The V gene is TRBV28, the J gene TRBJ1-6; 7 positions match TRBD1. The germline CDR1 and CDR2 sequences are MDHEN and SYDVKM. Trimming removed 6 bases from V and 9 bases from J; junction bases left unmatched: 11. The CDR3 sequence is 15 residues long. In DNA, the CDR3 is TGTGCCAGCAGCCGCCTCAACAGGGGTAGTTCACCCCTCCACTTT. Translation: CASSRLNRGSSPLHF.

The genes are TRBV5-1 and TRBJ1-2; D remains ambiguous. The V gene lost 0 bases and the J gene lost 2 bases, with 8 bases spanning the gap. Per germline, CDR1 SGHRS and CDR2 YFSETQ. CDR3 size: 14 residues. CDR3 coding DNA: TGCGCCAGCAGCTTGGCAACAGCCAACTATGGCTACACCTTC. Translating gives CASSLATANYGYTF.

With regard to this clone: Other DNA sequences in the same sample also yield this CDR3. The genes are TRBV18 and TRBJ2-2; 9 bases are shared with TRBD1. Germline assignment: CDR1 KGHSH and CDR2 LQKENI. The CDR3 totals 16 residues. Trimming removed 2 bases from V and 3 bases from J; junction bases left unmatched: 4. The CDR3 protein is CASSPFRTGDTGELFF. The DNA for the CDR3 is TGTGCCAGCTCACCATTTAGGACAGGGGACACCGGGGAGCTGTTTTTT.

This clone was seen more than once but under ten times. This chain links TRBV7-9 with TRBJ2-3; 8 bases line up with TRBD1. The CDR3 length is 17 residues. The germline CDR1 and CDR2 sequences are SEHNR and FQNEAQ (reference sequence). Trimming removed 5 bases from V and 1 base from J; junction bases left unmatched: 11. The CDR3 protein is CASSRTFRGQGTDTQYF. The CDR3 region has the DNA TGTGCCAGCAGCCGAACCTTCAGGGGGCAGGGCACAGATACGCAGTATTTT.

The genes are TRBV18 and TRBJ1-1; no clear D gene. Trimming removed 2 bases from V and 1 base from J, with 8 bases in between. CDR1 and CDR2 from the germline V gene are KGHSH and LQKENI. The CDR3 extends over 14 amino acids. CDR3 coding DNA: TGTGCCAGCTCACCAACTTCCGGGAACACTGAAGCTTTCTTT. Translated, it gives CASSPTSGNTEAFF.

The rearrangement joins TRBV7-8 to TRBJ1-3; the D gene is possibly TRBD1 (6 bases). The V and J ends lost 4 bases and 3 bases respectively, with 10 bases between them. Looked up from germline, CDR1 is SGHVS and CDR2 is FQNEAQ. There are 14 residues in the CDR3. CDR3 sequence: CASSSGQFGNTIYF. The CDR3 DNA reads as TGTGCCAGCAGCTCTGGACAGTTTGGAAACACCATATATTTT.

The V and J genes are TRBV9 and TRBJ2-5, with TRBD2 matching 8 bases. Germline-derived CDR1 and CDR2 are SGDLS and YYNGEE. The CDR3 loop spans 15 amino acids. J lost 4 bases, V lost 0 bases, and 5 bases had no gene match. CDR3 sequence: CASSVVAGSTETQYF. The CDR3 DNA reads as TGTGCCAGCAGCGTAGTAGCGGGGAGTACAGAGACCCAGTACTTC.

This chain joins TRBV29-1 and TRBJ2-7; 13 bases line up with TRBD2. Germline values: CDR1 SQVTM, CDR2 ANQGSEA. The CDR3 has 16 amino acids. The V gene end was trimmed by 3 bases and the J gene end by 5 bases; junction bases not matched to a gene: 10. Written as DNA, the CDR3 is TGCAGCGTTGAGGCCCCGACTAGCGGGGGGCCCCACGAGCAGTACTTC. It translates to CSVEAPTSGGPHEQYF.

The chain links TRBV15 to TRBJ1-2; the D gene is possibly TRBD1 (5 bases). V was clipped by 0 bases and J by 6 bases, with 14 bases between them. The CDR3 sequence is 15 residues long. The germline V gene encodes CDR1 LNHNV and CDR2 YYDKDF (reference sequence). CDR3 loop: CATSRDLGGGDGYTF. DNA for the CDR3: TGTGCCACCAGCAGAGATCTTGGGGGAGGAGATGGCTACACCTTC.

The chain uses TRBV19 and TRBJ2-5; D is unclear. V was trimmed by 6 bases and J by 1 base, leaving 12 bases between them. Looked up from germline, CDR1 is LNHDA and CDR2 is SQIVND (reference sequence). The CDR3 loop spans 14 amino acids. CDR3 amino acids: CASSPARRQETQYF. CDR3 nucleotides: TGTGCCAGTAGCCCGGCCAGGCGCCAAGAGACCCAGTACTTC.

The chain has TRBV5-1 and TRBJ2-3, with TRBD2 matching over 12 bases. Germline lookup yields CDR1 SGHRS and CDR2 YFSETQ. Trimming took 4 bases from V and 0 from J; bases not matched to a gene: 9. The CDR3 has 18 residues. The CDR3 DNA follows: TGCGCCAGCAGCCGAAGGAGACTAGCGGGGGACAGCACAGATACGCAGTATTTT. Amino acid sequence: CASSRRRLAGDSTDTQYF.

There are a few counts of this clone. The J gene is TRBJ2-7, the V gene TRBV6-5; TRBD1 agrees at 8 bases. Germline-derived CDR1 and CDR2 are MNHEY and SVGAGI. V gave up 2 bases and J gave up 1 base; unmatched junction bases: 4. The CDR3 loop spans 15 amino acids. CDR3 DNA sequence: TGTGCCAGCAGTTACGGAGGGACAGGATCCTACGAGCAGTACTTC. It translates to CASSYGGTGSYEQYF.